The source of this T cell receptor (beta chain) is a study of T cell repertoires in cytomegalovirus infection (dated by TCRdb to about 2019). Regarding the research as a whole: Donor HLA type was relevant to the analysis, because carriage of CMV infection together with the matching HLA type was indicated by public TCR beta signatures.

Measured from the cysteine to the phenylalanine, the CDR3 is 12 residues long. Only CDR3 DNA remains: 36 bases, in frame from the first base. From the germline V gene, CDR1 is ENHRY and CDR2 is SYGVKD. V is pruned by 6 bases and J by 10 bases, leaving 8 bases of the junction without a gene match. Details on this clonotype: Its antigen remains undetermined. One base away there is no much larger clone; base qualities are not given.

The paper's findings and limits, for the study overall: Carriers of CMV infection plus the relevant HLA type were discriminated by the cumulative frequency of public TCR beta family members in the study cohort and in an independent roughly 350-donor cohort. The ex vivo response was dominated by HLA-C-restricted CMV-specific TCR beta clonotypes, which also provided the single most frequent clonotype in two of eight donors.

The sample was run on an Illumina HiSeq 1500. The public reads were reprocessed in TCRdb via fastp at Q25 and MiXCR, keeping in-frame beta chains. Each CDR3 protein appears once, grouped with its most common genes and DNA. This sample lists about 180,000 distinct CDR3 sequences; 17% were detected once. The leading ten clones occupy approximately 25% of the sample. This receptor was obtained from a human donor in good health (CMV status not recorded). Some clones in this sample may be carry-over from other donors' samples. The chain is encoded by TRBV10-3 joined to TRBJ1-1, with 7 bases in between that match TRBD1. The material sequenced was CD8+ T cells from PBMCs. CDR3 reads: CAIRNDRDRAFF. The nucleotides read TGTGCCATCAGAAATGACAGGGACCGAGCTTTCTTT.